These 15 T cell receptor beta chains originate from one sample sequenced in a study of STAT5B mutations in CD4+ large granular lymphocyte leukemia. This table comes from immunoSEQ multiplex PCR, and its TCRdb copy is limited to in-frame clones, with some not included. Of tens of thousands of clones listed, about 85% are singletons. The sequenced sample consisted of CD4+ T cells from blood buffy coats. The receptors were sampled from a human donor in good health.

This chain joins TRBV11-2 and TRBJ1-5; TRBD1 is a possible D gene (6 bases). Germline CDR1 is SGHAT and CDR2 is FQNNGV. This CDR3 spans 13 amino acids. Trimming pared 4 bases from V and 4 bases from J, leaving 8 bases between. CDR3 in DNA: TGTGCCAGCAGCTCTCAGGGGAATCAGCCCCAGCATTTT. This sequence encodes CASSSQGNQPQHF.

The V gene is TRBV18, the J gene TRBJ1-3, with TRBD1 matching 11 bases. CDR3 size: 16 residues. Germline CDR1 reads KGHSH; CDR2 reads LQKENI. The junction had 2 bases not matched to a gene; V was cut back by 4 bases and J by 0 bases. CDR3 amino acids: CASSRDRGSSGNTIYF. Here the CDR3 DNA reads TGTGCCAGCTCACGGGACAGGGGGAGCTCTGGAAACACCATATATTTT.

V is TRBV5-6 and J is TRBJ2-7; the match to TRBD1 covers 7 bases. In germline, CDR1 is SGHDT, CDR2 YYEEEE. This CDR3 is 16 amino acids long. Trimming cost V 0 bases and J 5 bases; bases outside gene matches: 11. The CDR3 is CASSLALGQTINEQYF. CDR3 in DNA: TGTGCCAGCAGCTTGGCCCTGGGACAGACCATCAACGAGCAGTACTTC.

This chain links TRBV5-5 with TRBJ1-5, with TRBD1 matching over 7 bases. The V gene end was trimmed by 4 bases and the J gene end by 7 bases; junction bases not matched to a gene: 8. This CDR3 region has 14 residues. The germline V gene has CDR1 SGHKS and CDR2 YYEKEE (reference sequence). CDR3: CASSREDRDQPQHF. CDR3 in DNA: TGTGCCAGCAGCCGCGAAGACAGGGACCAGCCCCAGCATTTT.

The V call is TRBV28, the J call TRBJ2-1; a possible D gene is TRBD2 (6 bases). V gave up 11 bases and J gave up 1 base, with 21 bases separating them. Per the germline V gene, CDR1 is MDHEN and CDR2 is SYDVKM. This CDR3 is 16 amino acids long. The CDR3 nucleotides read TGTGCCGCTCGTGGGCGGGAAGCCCAATCCTACAATGAGCAGTTCTTC. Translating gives CAARGREAQSYNEQFF.

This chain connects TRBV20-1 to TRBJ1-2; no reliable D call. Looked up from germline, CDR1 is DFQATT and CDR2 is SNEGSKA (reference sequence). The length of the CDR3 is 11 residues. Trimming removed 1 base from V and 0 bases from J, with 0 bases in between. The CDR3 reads CSARANYGYTF. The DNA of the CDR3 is TGCAGTGCTAGAGCTAACTATGGCTACACCTTC.

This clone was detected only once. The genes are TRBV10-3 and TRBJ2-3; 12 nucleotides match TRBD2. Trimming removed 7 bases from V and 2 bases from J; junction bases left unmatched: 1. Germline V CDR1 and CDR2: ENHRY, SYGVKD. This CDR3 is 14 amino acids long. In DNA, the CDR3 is TGTGCCATCACTAGCGGGAGGGTCACAGATACGCAGTATTTT. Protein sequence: CAITSGRVTDTQYF.

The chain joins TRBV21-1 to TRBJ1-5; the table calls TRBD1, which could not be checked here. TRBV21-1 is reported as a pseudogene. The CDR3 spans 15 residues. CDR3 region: CASSKDLQGNQPQHF. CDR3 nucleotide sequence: TGTGCCAGCAGCAAAGATTTACAGGGGAATCAGCCCCAGCATTTT.

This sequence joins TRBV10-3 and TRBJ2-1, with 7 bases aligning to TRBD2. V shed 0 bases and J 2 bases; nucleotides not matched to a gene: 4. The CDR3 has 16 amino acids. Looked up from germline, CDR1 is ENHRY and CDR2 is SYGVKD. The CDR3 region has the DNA TGTGCCATCAGTGAGTCTGGCGGGAGAGCCTACAATGAGCAGTTCTTC. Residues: CAISESGGRAYNEQFF.

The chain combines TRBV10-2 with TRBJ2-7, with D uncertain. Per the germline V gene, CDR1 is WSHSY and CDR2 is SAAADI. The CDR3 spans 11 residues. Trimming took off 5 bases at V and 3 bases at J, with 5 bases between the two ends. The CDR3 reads CASSSLYEQYF. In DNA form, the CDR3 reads TGCGCCAGCAGTAGTCTCTACGAGCAGTACTTC.

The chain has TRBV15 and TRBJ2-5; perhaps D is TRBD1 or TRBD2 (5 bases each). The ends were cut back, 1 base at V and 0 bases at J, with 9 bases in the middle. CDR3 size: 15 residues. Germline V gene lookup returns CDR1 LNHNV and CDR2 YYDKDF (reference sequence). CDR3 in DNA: TGTGCCACCAGCAGAGCCTGGGGGAACCAAGAGACCCAGTACTTC. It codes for CATSRAWGNQETQYF.

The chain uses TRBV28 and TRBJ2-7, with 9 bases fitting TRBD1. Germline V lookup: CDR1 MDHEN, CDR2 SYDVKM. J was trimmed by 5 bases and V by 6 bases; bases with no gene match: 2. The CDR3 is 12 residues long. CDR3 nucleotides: TGTGCCAGCAGCCGACAGGGGGACGAGCAGTACTTC. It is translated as CASSRQGDEQYF.

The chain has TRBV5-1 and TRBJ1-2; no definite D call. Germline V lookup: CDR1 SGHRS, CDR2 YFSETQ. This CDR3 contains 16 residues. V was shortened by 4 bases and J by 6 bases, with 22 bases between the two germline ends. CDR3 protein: CASSPRGPLVRNGYTF. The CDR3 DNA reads TGCGCCAGCAGCCCTCGGGGTCCTCTAGTAAGGAATGGCTACACCTTC.

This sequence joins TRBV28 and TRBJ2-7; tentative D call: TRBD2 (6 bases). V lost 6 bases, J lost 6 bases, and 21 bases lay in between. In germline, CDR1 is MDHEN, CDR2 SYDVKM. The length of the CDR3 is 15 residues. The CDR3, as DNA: TGTGCCAGCAGCCGACTGTTTGGAGGGGTTTCCGAGCAGTACTTC. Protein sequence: CASSRLFGGVSEQYF.

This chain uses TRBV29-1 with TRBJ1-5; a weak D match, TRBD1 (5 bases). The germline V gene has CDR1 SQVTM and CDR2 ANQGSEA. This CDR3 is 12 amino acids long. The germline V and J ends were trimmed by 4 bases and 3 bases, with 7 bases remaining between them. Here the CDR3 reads CSVGQFNQPQHF. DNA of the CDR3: TGCAGCGTTGGACAGTTCAATCAGCCCCAGCATTTT.